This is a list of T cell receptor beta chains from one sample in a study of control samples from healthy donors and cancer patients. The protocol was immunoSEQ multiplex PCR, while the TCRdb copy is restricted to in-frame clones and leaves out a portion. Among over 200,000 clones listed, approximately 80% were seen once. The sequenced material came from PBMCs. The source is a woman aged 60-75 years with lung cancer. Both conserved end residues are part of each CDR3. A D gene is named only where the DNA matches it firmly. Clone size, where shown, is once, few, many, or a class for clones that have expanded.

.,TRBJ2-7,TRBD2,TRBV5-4,TGTGCCAGCAGCCCCGGGGCGGGGGGGGCCTACGAGCAGTACTTC,CASSPGAGGAYEQYF
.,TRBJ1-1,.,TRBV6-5,TGTGCCAGCAGTTACTCAATCACAGTGAACACTGAAGCTTTCTTT,CASSYSITVNTEAFF
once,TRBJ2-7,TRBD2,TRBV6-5,TGTGCCAGCAGTTCCGGGACTATCCCCTCGGGGTACGAGCAGTACTTC,CASSSGTIPSGYEQYF
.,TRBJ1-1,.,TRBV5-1,TGCGCCAGCAGCTCTCAAAACCAGGGCCTCGCTGAAGCTTTCTTT,CASSSQNQGLAEAFF
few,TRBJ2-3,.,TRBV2,TGTGCCAGCAGAGGTTCTTCTACGGATACGCAGTATTTT,CASRGSSTDTQYF
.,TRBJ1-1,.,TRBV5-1,TGCGCCAGCAGCCGGCAACAGATGAACACTGAAGCTTTCTTT,CASSRQQMNTEAFF
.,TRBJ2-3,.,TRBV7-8,TGTGCCAGCAGTTTAAGAGGGAATACGCAGTATTTT,CASSLRGNTQYF
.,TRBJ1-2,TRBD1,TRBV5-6,TGTGCCAGCAGCTCCCAGGGGGGTTTAGCCCTTGGCTACACCTTC,CASSSQGGLALGYTF
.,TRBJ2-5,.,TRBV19,TGTGCCAGTAGTATAGGGGACCAAGAGACCCAGTACTTC,CASSIGDQETQYF
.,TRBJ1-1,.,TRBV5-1,TGCGCCAGCAGCTTGGTCAGGGGGAACACTGAAGCTTTCTTT,CASSLVRGNTEAFF
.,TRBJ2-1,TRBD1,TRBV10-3,TGTCCCATCAGTGAGGGGGGCGGGGGGACAGGGGCGAATGAGCAGTTCTTC,CPISEGGGGTGANEQFF
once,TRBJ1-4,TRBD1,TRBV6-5,TGTGCCAGCAGCCACAGGGGGGAAAATGAAAAACTGTTTTTT,CASSHRGENEKLFF